This T cell receptor beta chain was sequenced for a study of cytomegalovirus exposure and HLA in healthy donors. Broader study findings: Later work showed greater clonal expansion in HLA-associated TCR beta chains than in equally common others. A previous analysis found most TCR beta V segments productive roughly 90% or roughly 30% of the time. TCR beta V- and J-gene trimming, according to a later analysis, was linked to a missense DCLRE1C variant.

A remark on this clone: As yet, its antigen is unknown.

The ends lost 3 bases at V and 3 bases at J; junction bases unmatched: 11. CDR3 length: 18 amino acids. In germline, CDR1 is SGDLS, CDR2 YYNGEE. Primers: 60 Vbeta forward and 13 Jbeta reverse. Sequenced by immunoSEQ multiplex PCR; TCRdb stores in-frame clones only, minus some. Here the sample spans under 200,000 clones, 60% to 80% being singletons. The gene calls are TRBV9 and TRBJ2-2; 10 positions agree with TRBD2. This clonotype originated in a man aged 50 to 60 in good health and CMV-seropositive. The sample taken for sequencing was PBMCs. The CDR3 DNA sequence: TGTGCCAGCAGCGGTTCCGGGCTAGCGGGGGATTACACCGGGGAGCTGTTTTTT. Translation gives CASSGSGLAGDYTGELFF.